A single sample gave rise to the 27 T cell receptor beta chains below, sequenced in a study of cytomegalovirus exposure and HLA in healthy donors. Primers included in the PCR were 60 Vbeta and 13 Jbeta primers. Repertoires were generated with immunoSEQ multiplex PCR, while TCRdb's copy carries only in-frame clones and drops some. This sample yields over 150,000 clones, of which 75% to 90% are seen a single time; 1.5% to 2% belongs to the top ten. The sequencing input was PBMCs. These TCRs come from a man between 45 and 60 years old in good health and CMV-seronegative.

The rearrangement links TRBV29-1 to TRBJ1-2; the D gene is possibly TRBD1 (6 bases). The germline CDR1 and CDR2 sequences are SQVTM and ANQGSEA. V was pared by 7 bases and J by 2 bases, with 14 bases between. This CDR3 has 13 amino acids. CDR3 sequence reads: CSGATGSNYGYTF. CDR3 DNA sequence: TGCAGCGGCGCGACAGGATCAAACTATGGCTACACCTTC.

This chain links TRBV11-3 with TRBJ2-1, with 7 bases that match TRBD2. In germline, CDR1 is SGHNT, CDR2 YENEEA. V lost 0 bases to trimming and J lost 6 bases; unmatched junction nucleotides: 11. This CDR3 comprises 17 residues. CDR3 nucleotides: TGTGCCAGCAGCTTAGATGAGCGGGGTTCTATTTCCAATGAGCAGTTCTTC. Its translation is CASSLDERGSISNEQFF.

The chain uses TRBV6-1 and TRBJ2-7, with TRBD2 matching over 7 bases. The V segment lost 3 bases and the J segment 1 base; nucleotides outside the gene matches: 12. Per germline, CDR1 MNHNS and CDR2 SASEGT. This CDR3 region has 17 residues. Here the CDR3 DNA reads TGTGCCAGCAGTGATTCTTCGTTGGGACTACCTTCCTACGAGCAGTACTTC. Its translation: CASSDSSLGLPSYEQYF.

The chain has TRBV5-6 and TRBJ1-3; D remains unclear. Germline V gives CDR1 SGHDT, CDR2 YYEEEE. The length of the CDR3 is 12 residues. The V gene lost 2 bases and the J gene lost 3 bases, with 3 bases spanning the gap. The CDR3 protein is CASSFYGNTIYF. CDR3 sequence (DNA): TGTGCCAGCAGCTTTTATGGAAACACCATATATTTT.

The gene calls are TRBV2 and TRBJ1-1, with a possible D match to TRBD1 (6 bases). Germline CDR1 SNHLY, CDR2 FYNNEI. The CDR3 has 14 amino acids. Trimming took off 8 bases at V and 0 bases at J, with 13 bases between the two ends. CDR3 region: CASGRTALNTEAFF. The CDR3 bases are TGTGCCAGCGGACGGACAGCCTTGAACACTGAAGCTTTCTTT.

This clone turned up a few times. CDR3 sequence: CASSLSGRSSTDTQYF. The CDR3 coding sequence is TGTGCCAGCAGCTTGAGCGGGAGGTCTAGCACAGATACGCAGTATTTT. The chain has TRBV5-4 and TRBJ2-3; 9 bases are a match to TRBD2. The V gene end was trimmed by 1 base and the J gene end by 0 bases; junction bases not matched to a gene: 3. Germline assignment: CDR1 SGHNT and CDR2 YYREEE (reference sequence). The CDR3 contains 16 residues.

The chain carries TRBV7-2 and TRBJ1-5; TRBD1 is a possible D gene (6 bases). The germline V gene has CDR1 SGHTA and CDR2 FQGNSA. The CDR3 loop spans 15 amino acids. V lost 5 bases and J lost 0, with 11 bases in between. CDR3: CASSAGQNSNQPQHF. The CDR3 nucleotides are TGTGCCAGCAGCGCCGGACAGAATAGCAATCAGCCCCAGCATTTT.

The chain combines TRBV11-3 with TRBJ2-1; 9 bases are a match to TRBD1. This CDR3 contains 15 residues. The V gene end was trimmed by 3 bases and the J gene end by 7 bases; junction bases not matched to a gene: 7. CDR1 and CDR2 (germline): SGHNT, YENEEA. CDR3 sequence: CASSFSGTGLNEQFF. Written as DNA, the CDR3 is TGTGCCAGCAGCTTCTCCGGGACAGGGTTGAATGAGCAGTTCTTC.

This clone was picked up a small number of times. The chain uses TRBV5-6 and TRBJ1-1; 7 bases match TRBD1. V gave up 5 bases and J gave up 4 bases; unmatched junction bases: 5. The V gene's germline CDR1 is SGHDT and CDR2 YYEEEE. This CDR3 spans 13 amino acids. CDR3 region: CASSMQGGTEAFF. In nucleotides, the CDR3 is TGTGCCAGCAGTATGCAGGGGGGCACTGAAGCTTTCTTT.

The rearrangement joins TRBV4-2 to TRBJ2-1; D might be TRBD1 (5 bases). The germline V gene encodes CDR1 LGHNA and CDR2 YNFKEQ. This CDR3 has 13 amino acids. V was pared by 0 bases and J by 12 bases, with 12 bases between. CDR3 coding DNA: TGTGCCAGCAGCCAAGAGAACAGGCTGGGGCAGTTCTTC. As protein: CASSQENRLGQFF.

The rearrangement links TRBV10-3 to TRBJ1-1, with D possibly TRBD1 on 6 matching bases. The CDR3 is 14 residues long. V gave up 0 bases and J gave up 8 bases, with 13 bases separating them. CDR1 ENHRY and CDR2 SYGVKD come from the germline V gene. CDR3 residues: CAISESAGAGEAFF. DNA of the CDR3: TGTGCCATCAGTGAGTCGGCGGGGGCCGGGGAAGCTTTCTTT.

V usage is TRBV14 and J usage is TRBJ1-5; D is undetermined. Trimming stripped 4 bases from V and 5 bases from J, with 9 bases between. Per germline, CDR1 SGHDN and CDR2 FVKESK. CDR3 length: 13 amino acids. CDR3 residues: CASSPHRDQPQHF. The CDR3 DNA sequence: TGTGCCAGCAGCCCCCATAGAGATCAGCCCCAGCATTTT.

CDR3 sequence: CASSDHRSPLHF. The DNA for the CDR3 is TGTGCCAGCAGTGACCACAGATCACCCCTCCACTTT. The chain is built from TRBV25-1 and TRBJ1-6; D not certain. V was cut by 3 bases and J by 10 bases, with 7 bases left in between. There are 12 residues in the CDR3. Germline-derived CDR1 and CDR2 are MGHDK and SYGVNS.

V gene TRBV30 combines with J gene TRBJ2-7; D not resolved. Germline assignment: CDR1 GTSNPN and CDR2 SVGIG (reference sequence). CDR3 length: 14 amino acids. Trimming shortened V by 0 bases and J by 1 base, and 10 bases separated the two germline ends. The CDR3 here is CAWSVNLRSYEQYF. The CDR3 DNA sequence: TGTGCCTGGAGTGTAAATCTCAGGTCCTACGAGCAGTACTTC.

The chain links TRBV4-2 to TRBJ1-4; D may be TRBD1 (6 bases). The CDR3 length is 16 residues. V shed 3 bases and J shed 5 bases, with 16 bases lying between them. The germline V gene has CDR1 LGHNA and CDR2 YNFKEQ. The CDR3 sequence is CASSQGSGDRNEKLFF. CDR3 in DNA: TGTGCCAGCAGCCAGGGGTCTGGAGACAGGAATGAAAAACTGTTTTTT.

This clone showed up just once. The chain recombines TRBV4-1 with TRBJ2-5; the D is unclear. From germline, CDR1 is MGHRA and CDR2 YSYEKL. The CDR3 consists of 13 residues. Trimming stripped 5 bases from V and 5 bases from J, with 12 bases between. The CDR3 here is CASSVTLGETQYF. DNA for the CDR3: TGCGCCAGCAGCGTTACCCTCGGGGAGACCCAGTACTTC.

This clone was seen more than once but under ten times. The rearrangement joins TRBV7-3 to TRBJ1-1; D gene uncertain. Trimming cost V 5 bases and J 2 bases, with 9 bases left between them. The V gene's germline CDR1 is SGHTA and CDR2 FQGTGA. The CDR3 has 13 amino acids. The CDR3 nucleotides are TGTGCCAGCAGCGAGGCCATAAACACTGAAGCTTTCTTT. This encodes CASSEAINTEAFF. The entire variable domain, with the rest obtained from reference TRBV7-3 and TRBJ1-1, is as follows: GAGVSQTPSNKVTEKGKYVELRCDPISGHTALYWYRQSLGQGPEFLIYFQGTGAADDSGLPNDRFFAVRPEGSVSTLKIQRTERGDSAVYLCASSEAINTEAFFGQGTRLTVV.

This clone is a singleton in its sample. V and J are TRBV6-6 and TRBJ1-5; 8 bases match TRBD1. CDR1 and CDR2 from the germline V gene are MNHNY and SVGAGI (reference sequence). CDR3 size: 16 residues. V lost 4 bases, J lost 0 bases, and 5 bases stayed unmatched. The CDR3 here is CASSSGQGGSNQPQHF. The DNA for the CDR3 is TGTGCCAGCAGTTCAGGACAGGGAGGTAGCAATCAGCCCCAGCATTTT.

The chain employs TRBV7-2 and TRBJ2-2; D gene ambiguous. Between the trimmed V and J ends, which lost 7 bases and 1 base, there was a span of 13 bases. The CDR3 consists of 15 residues. The germline V gene has CDR1 SGHTA and CDR2 FQGNSA. The CDR3 spells CASTLGSVNTGELFF. CDR3 DNA: TGTGCCAGCACCCTAGGCAGTGTGAACACCGGGGAGCTGTTTTTT.

This sequence joins TRBV2 and TRBJ2-7, with TRBD1 matching 11 bases. V trimming: 1 base; J trimming: 7 bases; junction bases outside the gene matches: 3. Germline CDR1 is SNHLY and CDR2 is FYNNEI. The CDR3 totals 14 residues. The CDR3 nucleotides read TGTGCCAGCAGTGAAGGGACAGGGGGCAGAGAGCAGTACTTC. It codes for CASSEGTGGREQYF.

V usage is TRBV4-3 and J usage is TRBJ2-2; weak D call: TRBD1 (7 bases). Trimming stripped 0 bases from V and 5 bases from J, with 10 bases between. Germline CDR1 LGHNA, CDR2 YSLEER. CDR3 length equals 15 residues. In DNA, the CDR3 is TGCGCCAGCAGCCAAGACAGGGGGGTAACCGGGGAGCTGTTTTTT. It codes for CASSQDRGVTGELFF.

This chain joins TRBV7-2 and TRBJ1-2, with 8 bases that match TRBD1. V lost 2 bases to trimming and J lost 4 bases; unmatched junction nucleotides: 6. The CDR3 spans 15 residues. Germline lookup yields CDR1 SGHTA and CDR2 FQGNSA. The CDR3 reads CASSLQRTGIYGYTF. The CDR3 nucleotides are TGTGCCAGCAGCTTACAAAGGACAGGGATCTATGGCTACACCTTC.

V is TRBV7-9 and J is TRBJ2-4, with D uncertain. Deletions cut 5 bases from V and 4 bases from J, with 15 bases between. From germline, CDR1 is SEHNR and CDR2 FQNEAQ (reference sequence). The CDR3 is made up of 15 amino acids. The CDR3 reads CASSRSAATKNIQYF. The CDR3 bases are TGTGCCAGCAGCCGCAGCGCCGCCACAAAAAACATTCAGTACTTC.

The chain combines TRBV19 with TRBJ1-5; possible D gene TRBD1, 5 bases. V gave up 0 bases and J gave up 5 bases, with 11 bases separating them. The CDR3 spans 15 residues. Germline V CDR1 and CDR2: LNHDA, SQIVND (reference sequence). DNA for the CDR3: TGTGCCAGTAGTATAGATCTGGGGCAGGATCAGCCCCAGCATTTT. Translating gives CASSIDLGQDQPQHF.

This clone has a single count. The rearrangement links TRBV7-8 to TRBJ1-4; the D gene is possibly TRBD1 (6 bases). Germline V CDR1 and CDR2: SGHVS, FQNEAQ. V lost 3 bases and J 12 bases, leaving 11 bases between the germline ends. The CDR3 is 12 amino acids. Written as DNA, the CDR3 is TGTGCCAGCAGCTTGGCGGCAGGGGAACTGTTTTTT. Protein product: CASSLAAGELFF.

This clone has a single count. This chain uses TRBV2 with TRBJ1-5; 8 nucleotides line up with TRBD1. The CDR3 is 15 residues long. Germline V lookup: CDR1 SNHLY, CDR2 FYNNEI. Losses at the gene ends were 6 bases for V and 6 bases for J; bases not matched to a gene: 10. This chain's CDR3 is CASSPGQGGSQPQHF. The DNA of the CDR3 is TGTGCCAGCAGCCCCGGACAGGGTGGAAGTCAGCCCCAGCATTTT. Full variable domain (outside the CDR3, taken from reference TRBV2 and TRBJ1-5): EPEVTQTPSHQVTQMGQEVILRCVPISNHLYFYWYRQILGQKVEFLVSFYNNEISEKSEIFDDQFSVERPDGSNFTLKIRSTKLEDSAMYFCASSPGQGGSQPQHFGDGTRLSIL.

V gene TRBV4-3 combines with J gene TRBJ2-1; unclear D gene. Germline loops: CDR1 LGHNA, CDR2 YSLEER. The CDR3 is 14 amino acids. V gave up 1 base and J gave up 5 bases, with 9 bases separating them. The CDR3 sequence is CASSQGWANNEQFF. The DNA of the CDR3 is TGCGCCAGCAGCCAAGGCTGGGCCAACAATGAGCAGTTCTTC.